A single sample gave rise to the 20 T cell receptor beta chains below, sequenced in a study of shared clonotypes between healthy human individuals (dated by TCRdb to the early 2020s). The library relied on the immunoSEQ multiplex PCR assay. Held by TCRdb, this immuneACCESS table contains in-frame sequences only and omits some clones. Under half of the omission traces to an unresolved V gene where checked; the cause of the rest is unknown. Recorded for this sample are 2,500,000 or so clones; 80% to 95% of them occurred a single time. The ten largest clones add up to 0.36% of the sample. The sequenced sample was naive CD4+ T cells from PBMCs. What the cell subset or site label conveys for this sample: CD45RA+ positively selected. The receptors were sampled from a man younger than 30 in good health. Some clones in this sample may be carry-over from other donors' samples.

The rearrangement uses TRBV7-9 and TRBJ2-3, with 7 bases fitting TRBD2. After removal of 4 bases from V and 0 bases from J, the junction contained 7 bases not matched to a gene. Germline assignment: CDR1 SEHNR and CDR2 FQNEAQ (reference sequence). The CDR3 length is 16 residues. The CDR3 protein is CASSSRGRVSTDTQYF. CDR3 coding DNA: TGTGCCAGCAGCTCTAGAGGGAGGGTCAGCACAGATACGCAGTATTTT. Variable domain in full (rest from reference TRBV7-9 and TRBJ2-3): DTGVSQNPRHKITKRGQNVTFRCDPISEHNRLYWYRQTLGQGPEFLTYFQNEAQLEKSRLLSDRFSAERPKGSFSTLEIQRTEQGDSAMYLCASSSRGRVSTDTQYFGPGTRLTVL.

The CDR3 DNA sequence: TGCGCCAGCAGTGGGGGAGGGCAGGGGGCAAACGAGCAGTACTTC. This sequence encodes CASSGGGQGANEQYF. This chain connects TRBV10-1 to TRBJ2-7, with D possibly being TRBD1 (8 bases). V gave up 4 bases and J gave up 5 bases, with 18 bases separating them. The CDR3 spans 15 residues. Germline values: CDR1 WNHNN, CDR2 SYGVQD (reference sequence).

This clone was observed once. The rearrangement links TRBV5-5 to TRBJ2-1, with 12 bases identical to TRBD2. CDR1 SGHKS and CDR2 YYEKEE come from the germline V gene (reference sequence). This CDR3 spans 16 amino acids. Losses at the gene ends were 4 bases for V and 3 bases for J; bases not matched to a gene: 5. The CDR3, as DNA: TGTGCCAGCAGCGGAAGACTAGCGGGAGACTACAATGAGCAGTTCTTC. Translation gives CASSGRLAGDYNEQFF.

The chain is built from TRBV5-1 and TRBJ2-2, with D unclear. V dropped 4 bases and J dropped 2 bases, with 9 bases sitting between them. The CDR3 runs 14 residues. Germline loops: CDR1 SGHRS, CDR2 YFSETQ. CDR3 sequence (DNA): TGCGCCAGCAGCCCTGACATCAACACCGGGGAGCTGTTTTTT. It yields the protein CASSPDINTGELFF.

CDR3 loop: CASRTRWEQYF. As DNA, the CDR3 is TGTGCCAGCAGGACGAGGTGGGAGCAGTACTTC. The chain joins TRBV27 to TRBJ2-7; D call uncertain. Germline values: CDR1 MNHEY, CDR2 SMNVEV (reference sequence). This CDR3 comprises 11 residues. The germline V and J ends were trimmed by 6 bases and 7 bases, with 10 bases remaining between them.

The V and J genes are TRBV27 and TRBJ2-7; 9 bases fit TRBD2. Looked up from germline, CDR1 is MNHEY and CDR2 is SMNVEV (reference sequence). With 3 bases clipped from V and 7 bases from J, the junction kept 10 bases outside the gene matches. The CDR3 totals 15 residues. The CDR3 bases are TGTGCCAGCAGTTTTGGGGTAGCGGGAGTGTCTGAGCAGTACTTC. Translated: CASSFGVAGVSEQYF.

CDR3 loop: CASSPRLAGLYNEQFF. The CDR3 region has the DNA TGTGCCAGCAGCCCGAGACTAGCGGGCCTTTACAATGAGCAGTTCTTC. The V gene is TRBV7-2, the J gene TRBJ2-1, with 10 bases fitting TRBD2. The CDR3 runs to 16 residues. Germline CDR1 reads SGHTA; CDR2 reads FQGNSA. V lost 5 bases and J lost 4; bases outside the gene matches: 8.

The J gene is TRBJ1-1, the V gene TRBV6-5; 7 nucleotides match TRBD1. Trimming cost V 2 bases and J 4 bases; bases outside gene matches: 7. Germline V gene lookup returns CDR1 MNHEY and CDR2 SVGAGI. There are 15 residues in the CDR3. Here the CDR3 reads CASSYRGRGSTEAFF. DNA for the CDR3: TGTGCCAGCAGTTACCGGGGCAGGGGGAGCACTGAAGCTTTCTTT.

The chain carries TRBV11-1 and TRBJ2-4; a possible D gene is TRBD2 (6 bases). V was trimmed by 3 bases and J by 6 bases, leaving 15 bases between them. CDR1 SGHAT and CDR2 FQDESV come from the germline V gene (reference sequence). CDR3 length: 15 amino acids. DNA of the CDR3: TGTGCCAGCAGCTTTGGGATGGGGGGAGTAAACATTCAGTACTTC. Translating it yields CASSFGMGGVNIQYF.

The chain has TRBV7-3 and TRBJ1-1, with D hard to call. The CDR3 spans 13 residues. Germline V gene data show CDR1 as SGHTA and CDR2 as FQGTGA. Between the trimmed V and J ends, which lost 2 bases and 4 bases, there was a span of 8 bases. As DNA, the CDR3 is TGTGCCAGCAGCTTACTGTCTCGCACTGAAGCTTTCTTT. Protein: CASSLLSRTEAFF.

The chain has TRBV29-1 and TRBJ2-1, with 7 bases that match TRBD2. With V trimmed by 4 bases and J by 4 bases, 10 bases remained unmatched. The CDR3 consists of 15 residues. Germline V lookup: CDR1 SQVTM, CDR2 ANQGSEA. The CDR3 DNA is TGCAGCGTTGGCGGGACTAAAGACGAATACAATGAGCAGTTCTTC. Protein: CSVGGTKDEYNEQFF.

The J gene is TRBJ2-2, the V gene TRBV7-3; tentatively, D is TRBD1 (6 bases). The CDR3 consists of 16 residues. From germline, CDR1 is SGHTA and CDR2 FQGTGA. Trimming removed 5 bases at V and 6 bases at J, with 19 bases between. Here the CDR3 reads CASSLLPEQGSGELFF. In nucleotides, the CDR3 is TGTGCCAGCAGCCTCCTACCGGAGCAGGGGTCCGGGGAGCTGTTTTTT. The whole variable domain, remainder taken from reference TRBV7-3 and TRBJ2-2, is GAGVSQTPSNKVTEKGKYVELRCDPISGHTALYWYRQSLGQGPEFLIYFQGTGAADDSGLPNDRFFAVRPEGSVSTLKIQRTERGDSAVYLCASSLLPEQGSGELFFGEGSRLTVL.

The chain couples TRBV5-1 to TRBJ2-1, with TRBD2 matching over 13 bases. Germline trimming cut 9 bases from V and 2 bases from J; bases unmatched to any gene: 11. CDR3 length equals 17 residues. From germline, CDR1 is SGHRS and CDR2 YFSETQ. For the CDR3, the DNA is TGCGCCACCTCCCCCGGGACTAGCGGGATCCCCTACAATGAGCAGTTCTTC. This gives the protein CATSPGTSGIPYNEQFF.

The chain couples TRBV27 to TRBJ2-7, with D possibly called TRBD1 or TRBD2 (6 bases each). With 5 bases removed from V and 0 bases from J, the gap between germline ends came to 17 bases. CDR3 length: 16 residues. CDR1 and CDR2 (germline): MNHEY, SMNVEV (reference sequence). The CDR3 sequence is CASSRRGGHSSYEQYF. DNA for the CDR3: TGTGCCAGCAGTCGCAGGGGAGGACATTCCTCCTACGAGCAGTACTTC.

The V call is TRBV19, the J call TRBJ2-6; the D gene is possibly TRBD1 (6 bases). V gave up 9 bases and J gave up 4 bases, with 13 bases separating them. The germline CDR1 and CDR2 sequences are LNHDA and SQIVND (reference sequence). The CDR3 contains 14 residues. The CDR3 nucleotides are TGTGCCAGCCTACAGGGAACGGGGGCCAACGTCCTGACTTTC. This encodes CASLQGTGANVLTF.

The chain couples TRBV9 to TRBJ2-1; D is unclear. V dropped 3 bases and J dropped 0 bases, with 10 bases sitting between them. Germline CDR1 and CDR2: SGDLS and YYNGEE. CDR3 length: 15 residues. Here the CDR3 DNA reads TGTGCCAGCAGCGAAGGGTTTTTCTCCTACAATGAGCAGTTCTTC. This gives the protein CASSEGFFSYNEQFF. The full variable domain, rest sourced from reference TRBV9 and TRBJ2-1, is DSGVTQTPKHLITATGQRVTLRCSPRSGDLSVYWYQQSLDQGLQFLIQYYNGEERAKGNILERFSAQQFPDLHSELNLSSLELGDSALYFCASSEGFFSYNEQFFGPGTRLTVL.

This chain joins TRBV7-3 and TRBJ2-2; the match to TRBD2 covers 8 bases. The CDR3 contains 16 residues. Losses at the gene ends were 2 bases for V and 6 bases for J; bases not matched to a gene: 8. Germline V gives CDR1 SGHTA, CDR2 FQGTGA. As DNA, the CDR3 is TGTGCCAGCAGCTTATTTCCAGCGGGAGAACCCGGGGAGCTGTTTTTT. It specifies CASSLFPAGEPGELFF. Full variable domain (outside the CDR3, taken from reference TRBV7-3 and TRBJ2-2): GAGVSQTPSNKVTEKGKYVELRCDPISGHTALYWYRQSLGQGPEFLIYFQGTGAADDSGLPNDRFFAVRPEGSVSTLKIQRTERGDSAVYLCASSLFPAGEPGELFFGEGSRLTVL.

The chain has TRBV7-9 and TRBJ2-1, with D possibly matching TRBD2 (6 bases). The V end was cut by 7 bases, the J end by 7 bases, with 23 bases between. The CDR3 is 16 amino acids. Germline CDR1 reads SEHNR; CDR2 reads FQNEAQ (reference sequence). The CDR3 DNA reads TGTGCCAGCATCAACGCTCGGAGGGGCTACACGAATGAGCAGTTCTTC. Translating it yields CASINARRGYTNEQFF.

The chain recombines TRBV27 with TRBJ2-2; 9 bases are a match to TRBD2. Germline assignment: CDR1 MNHEY and CDR2 SMNVEV (reference sequence). The V segment lost 7 bases and the J segment 3 bases; nucleotides outside the gene matches: 6. This CDR3 has 15 amino acids. The DNA of the CDR3 is TGTGCCAGCAACCGGGCGGGAGGGTACACCGGGGAGCTGTTTTTT. Residues: CASNRAGGYTGELFF.

The chain combines TRBV30 with TRBJ1-1, with a tentative D call TRBD1 (6 bases). Deletions cut 5 bases from V and 4 bases from J, with 14 bases between. This CDR3 is 13 amino acids long. The germline gives CDR1 GTSNPN, CDR2 SVGIG (reference sequence). The CDR3 nucleotides are TGTGCCTGGCGCAGGGGTTCGGTCACTGAAGCTTTCTTT. Translating gives CAWRRGSVTEAFF.